The 32 T cell receptor beta chains presented below share a single source sample, sequenced in a study of T cells in Graves' hyperthyroidism and ophthalmopathy. TCR beta CDR3 region amplification was performed from RNA transcripts. The study used the HTBI primer set for a first-round RT-PCR of the TCR CDR3. A single record per CDR3 protein comes from TCRdb applying MiXCR to the multiplex PCR reads. The table has about 600,000 distinct CDR3 sequences, roughly 15% seen once. The sample consisted of blood. The receptors stem from a woman aged 50 to 65 with Graves' ophthalmopathy.

The chain has TRBV3-1 and TRBJ1-2; 9 nucleotides align to TRBD1. The CDR3 totals 15 residues. J lost 2 bases, V lost 2 bases, and 3 bases had no gene match. Germline V lookup: CDR1 LGHDT, CDR2 YNNKEL (reference sequence). The CDR3 DNA follows: TGTGCCAGCAGCCAAAGGGACAGGGAGAACTATGGCTACACCTTC. Protein sequence: CASSQRDRENYGYTF.

Only a few counts were recorded for this clonotype. The chain recombines TRBV10-3 with TRBJ2-6; D is perhaps TRBD2 (6 bases). V dropped 8 bases and J dropped 2 bases, with 10 bases sitting between them. The CDR3 totals 14 residues. The germline gives CDR1 ENHRY, CDR2 SYGVKD. CDR3 residues: CAIRAGPGANVLTF. CDR3 coding DNA: TGTGCCATCCGCGCGGGACCTGGGGCCAACGTCCTGACTTTC.

This clonotype was counted many times. The chain joins TRBV7-2 to TRBJ2-5; D may be TRBD2 (5 bases). CDR3 length: 13 amino acids. The germline gives CDR1 SGHTA, CDR2 FQGNSA. The V end was cut by 5 bases, the J end by 1 base, with 8 bases between. CDR3 sequence reads: CASSAGLQETQYF. In nucleotides, the CDR3 is TGTGCCAGCAGCGCGGGCCTCCAAGAGACCCAGTACTTC.

The rearrangement links TRBV27 to TRBJ2-2; D is uncertain. Germline V CDR1 and CDR2: MNHEY, SMNVEV (reference sequence). Trimming left V 6 bases short and J 2 bases short, with 10 bases between. The CDR3 loop spans 14 amino acids. For the CDR3, the DNA is TGTGCCAGCAGGACGACACTTAACACCGGGGAGCTGTTTTTT. The encoded protein is CASRTTLNTGELFF.

This clonotype was counted a single time. This may stem from a read error, because a much larger clone lies one nucleotide away. The CDR3 nucleotides are TGTGCCATCAGTGGGTCGGCTACTGGGCCTCGCACAGATACGCAGTATTTT. It encodes CAISGSATGPRTDTQYF. The V gene is TRBV10-3, the J gene TRBJ2-3, with unresolved D. The CDR3 totals 17 residues. Germline CDR1 ENHRY, CDR2 SYGVKD. V shed 4 bases and J shed 1 base, with 18 bases lying between them.

This clonotype came up many times. The DNA of the CDR3 is TGTGCCACCAGCAGAGATCGGGGGGGCAGTGTTGCTTTCTTT. The encoded protein is CATSRDRGGSVAFF. This sequence joins TRBV15 and TRBJ1-1; maybe TRBD1 (6 bases). This CDR3 comprises 14 residues. Germline V gene sequence: CDR1 LNHNV, CDR2 YYDKDF (reference sequence). V was shortened by 0 bases and J by 11 bases, with 16 bases between the two germline ends. The full variable domain, in which reference TRBV15 and TRBJ1-1 provide the parts outside the CDR3, is DAMVIQNPRYQVTQFGKPVTLSCSQTLNHNVMYWYQQKSSQAPKLLFHYYDKDFNNEADTPDNFQSRRPNTSFCFLDIRSPGLGDTAMYLCATSRDRGGSVAFFGQGTRLTVV.

This clonotype came up many times. The chain employs TRBV7-9 and TRBJ2-1, with D hard to call. This CDR3 has 13 amino acids. The V gene lost 3 bases and the J gene lost 6 bases, with 9 bases spanning the gap. Germline lookup yields CDR1 SEHNR and CDR2 FQNEAQ (reference sequence). CDR3 sequence reads: CASSLNVVNEQFF. The CDR3 DNA follows: TGTGCCAGCAGCTTGAATGTGGTCAATGAGCAGTTCTTC. The complete variable domain, with remaining parts taken from reference TRBV7-9 and TRBJ2-1, reads DTGVSQNPRHKITKRGQNVTFRCDPISEHNRLYWYRQTLGQGPEFLTYFQNEAQLEKSRLLSDRFSAERPKGSFSTLEIQRTEQGDSAMYLCASSLNVVNEQFFGPGTRLTVL.

This clonotype was recorded a few times. The rearrangement uses TRBV10-3 and TRBJ1-1; TRBD1 matches 7 bases. Germline CDR1 ENHRY, CDR2 SYGVKD. This CDR3 comprises 14 residues. With V trimmed by 7 bases and J by 0 bases, 5 bases remained unmatched. DNA for the CDR3: TGTGCCATCACCTCGGGACAGATGAACACTGAAGCTTTCTTT. Encoded protein: CAITSGQMNTEAFF.

The V gene is TRBV2, the J gene TRBJ2-1; D unresolved. The CDR3 consists of 15 residues. V lost 2 bases and J 0 bases, leaving 8 bases between the germline ends. Germline assignment: CDR1 SNHLY and CDR2 FYNNEI. The CDR3 region is CASSERAPSYNEQFF. CDR3 sequence (DNA): TGTGCCAGCAGTGAAAGGGCGCCCTCCTACAATGAGCAGTTCTTC.

This clonotype came up many times. CDR3 coding DNA: TGTGCCAGCAGCTCCGCGGGGGGAACCTACAATGAGCAGTTCTTC. This encodes CASSSAGGTYNEQFF. The chain employs TRBV7-9 and TRBJ2-1; 8 positions match TRBD2. Trimming removed 4 bases from V and 2 bases from J; junction bases left unmatched: 4. This CDR3 spans 15 amino acids. CDR1 and CDR2 (germline): SEHNR, FQNEAQ (reference sequence).

The sample holds many counts of this clonotype. The V call is TRBV2, the J call TRBJ1-2; TRBD1 agrees at 8 bases. The CDR3 is 16 residues long. Trimming at V came to 1 base and at J to 5 bases, leaving 9 bases not matched to a gene. The germline V gene has CDR1 SNHLY and CDR2 FYNNEI. The CDR3 reads CASSEGQGAVGYGYTF. The DNA for the CDR3 is TGTGCCAGCAGTGAAGGTCAGGGGGCAGTGGGGTATGGCTACACCTTC.

Concerning this clonotype itself: Compared with germline, one end of the junction differs, possibly owing to a read error. The chain carries TRBV7-2 and TRBJ1-3; the D gene is possibly TRBD1 (6 bases). The CDR3 extends over 17 amino acids. Germline V lookup: CDR1 SGHTA, CDR2 FQGNSA. The CDR3 reads CASSQAPDRSSGNTIYF. The CDR3 nucleotides are TGCGCCAGCAGCCAAGCTCCCGACAGGAGCTCTGGAAACACCATATATTTT.

This chain uses TRBV6-2 or TRBV6-3 with TRBJ2-1; D remains unclear. Germline CDR1 and CDR2: MNHEY and SVGEGT. Trimming took 5 bases from V and 9 from J, leaving 17 bases between them. The CDR3 contains 14 residues. The CDR3 protein is CASSEIRVSGEQFF. CDR3 DNA sequence: TGTGCCAGCAGTGAAATCAGAGTCAGTGGTGAGCAGTTCTTC.

This clonotype has ten or more counts. This rearrangement joins TRBV7-2 to TRBJ2-7; D not resolved. V lost 1 base, J lost 0 bases, and 7 bases lay in between. The CDR3 runs to 14 residues. The germline CDR1 and CDR2 sequences are SGHTA and FQGNSA. CDR3 protein: CASSLELSSYEQYF. The CDR3 DNA sequence: TGTGCCAGCAGCTTAGAGCTTAGCTCCTACGAGCAGTACTTC. The full variable domain, rest sourced from reference TRBV7-2 and TRBJ2-7, is GAGVSQSPSNKVTEKGKDVELRCDPISGHTALYWYRQSLGQGLEFLIYFQGNSAPDKSGLPSDRFSAERTGGSVSTLTIQRTQQEDSAVYLCASSLELSSYEQYFGPGTRLTVT.

The chain uses TRBV20-1 and TRBJ1-5; D remains ambiguous. The CDR3 extends over 14 amino acids. The V end was cut by 0 bases, the J end by 4 bases, with 10 bases between. Per germline, CDR1 DFQATT and CDR2 SNEGSKA (reference sequence). In DNA, the CDR3 is TGCAGTGCTAGAGATTTTGGCGGGAATCAGCCCCAGCATTTT. Translated, it gives CSARDFGGNQPQHF.

CDR3 in amino acids: CASSSRKETQYF. As DNA, the CDR3 is TGTGCCAGCAGTTCGCGGAAAGAGACCCAGTACTTC. The chain has TRBV6-9 and TRBJ2-5; D gene unclear. Germline V lookup: CDR1 MNHGY, CDR2 SVAAGI. V was pared by 4 bases and J by 3 bases, with 6 bases between. This CDR3 region has 12 residues.

This clonotype was counted between two and nine times. This rearrangement joins TRBV19 to TRBJ2-7; TRBD2 matches 7 bases. The V gene end was trimmed by 7 bases and the J gene end by 2 bases; junction bases not matched to a gene: 5. CDR3 length equals 13 residues. CDR1 LNHDA and CDR2 SQIVND come from the germline V gene (reference sequence). CDR3 residues: CASNAGAPYEQYF. In DNA form, the CDR3 reads TGTGCCAGTAATGCGGGAGCACCCTACGAGCAGTACTTC.

In this sample, this clonotype turned up a few times. The chain couples TRBV11-2 to TRBJ2-7, with D possibly TRBD1 on 6 matching bases. Trimming left V 5 bases short and J 3 bases short, with 17 bases between. Looked up from germline, CDR1 is SGHAT and CDR2 is FQNNGV. The CDR3 sequence is 15 residues long. DNA of the CDR3: TGTGCCAGCAGCACAGGGACACCTCAATACTACGAGCAGTACTTC. This codes for CASSTGTPQYYEQYF.

This clonotype occurred many times. This chain links TRBV7-8 with TRBJ1-1; D is unresolved. Germline-derived CDR1 and CDR2 are SGHVS and FQNEAQ. Trimming stripped 5 bases from V and 5 bases from J, with 15 bases between. The CDR3 is made up of 14 amino acids. The CDR3 DNA reads as TGTGCCAGCAGCCCATGGACGGAATCTACTGAAGCTTTCTTT. It is translated as CASSPWTESTEAFF.

This clonotype has only a few counts. The V gene is TRBV6-1, the J gene TRBJ1-5; D is unclear. The CDR3 has 13 amino acids. V lost 4 bases and J lost 6, with 10 bases in between. Germline-derived CDR1 and CDR2 are MNHNS and SASEGT. The CDR3 protein is CASSGNLGQPQHF. The CDR3 bases are TGTGCCAGCAGTGGCAACCTTGGTCAGCCCCAGCATTTT.

The chain is built from TRBV7-3 and TRBJ2-7, with 11 bases aligning to TRBD2. Germline loops: CDR1 SGHTA, CDR2 FQGTGA. The CDR3 length is 16 residues. Losses at the gene ends were 5 bases for V and 4 bases for J; bases not matched to a gene: 10. The CDR3 bases are TGTGCCAGCAGCCCAGTTTCCGGGACTAGCGGATACGAGCAGTACTTC. Protein sequence: CASSPVSGTSGYEQYF.

In its sample, this clonotype was seen many times. The chain combines TRBV5-1 with TRBJ2-3, with 11 positions matching TRBD1. Germline V gene lookup returns CDR1 SGHRS and CDR2 YFSETQ. V dropped 3 bases and J dropped 5; count of bases not matched to a gene: 8. There are 16 residues in the CDR3. The CDR3 is CASSSQGQGAVDTQYF. DNA of the CDR3: TGCGCCAGCAGCTCTCAAGGACAGGGGGCGGTAGATACGCAGTATTTT.

This sequence joins TRBV7-8 and TRBJ2-2; maybe TRBD2 (5 bases). The V end was cut by 5 bases, the J end by 3 bases, with 19 bases between. The CDR3 consists of 17 residues. The V gene's germline CDR1 is SGHVS and CDR2 FQNEAQ. The CDR3 sequence is CASSEHRGERDTGELFF. CDR3 in DNA: TGTGCCAGCAGCGAGCATCGGGGTGAGCGCGACACCGGGGAGCTGTTTTTT.

This clonotype was seen a single time. The chain has TRBV6-2 or TRBV6-3 and TRBJ2-3; possibly TRBD2 for D (5 bases). Trimming cost V 3 bases and J 0 bases, with 13 bases left between them. The CDR3 spans 16 residues. Germline V gene lookup returns CDR1 MNHEY and CDR2 SVGEGT. The CDR3 nucleotides read TGTGCCAGCAGTTATTCTCTAGCCGTTAGCACAGATACGCAGTATTTT. Translated, it gives CASSYSLAVSTDTQYF.

This clonotype came up many times. The gene calls are TRBV20-1 and TRBJ1-2, with 7 bases lining up with TRBD1. Germline CDR1 is DFQATT and CDR2 is SNEGSKA (reference sequence). With 3 bases clipped from V and 4 bases from J, the junction kept 5 bases outside the gene matches. CDR3 length: 13 amino acids. CDR3 sequence (DNA): TGCAGTGCTAGCCGACAGGGACTCTATGGCTACACCTTC. This encodes CSASRQGLYGYTF.

This clonotype was detected many times. The gene calls are TRBV4-1 and TRBJ1-1; unclear D gene. CDR3 size: 15 residues. V lost 5 bases to trimming and J lost 0 bases, with 13 bases between them. CDR1 is MGHRA, CDR2 YSYEKL, per germline. The CDR3 nucleotides read TGCGCCAGCAGCAGAGCACGCCCTATGAACACTGAAGCTTTCTTT. Protein sequence: CASSRARPMNTEAFF.

The chain uses TRBV4-3 and TRBJ1-4; perhaps TRBD1 as D (5 bases). Germline V gives CDR1 LGHNA, CDR2 YSLEER. V lost 0 bases to trimming and J lost 8 bases, with 13 bases between them. This CDR3 region has 15 residues. CDR3 in amino acids: CASSQEGQAGEKLFF. The CDR3 nucleotides read TGCGCCAGCAGCCAAGAGGGGCAGGCGGGGGAAAAACTGTTTTTT.

The chain combines TRBV6-2 or TRBV6-3 with TRBJ2-7; 12 bases fit TRBD2. Per germline, CDR1 MNHEY and CDR2 SVGEGT. The CDR3 is 15 residues long. J gave up 4 bases and V 5 bases, and 6 bases lay outside the gene matches. The CDR3 sequence: CASSQLAGGMYEQYF. The CDR3 DNA sequence: TGTGCCAGCAGTCAACTAGCGGGAGGAATGTACGAGCAGTACTTC.

The chain carries TRBV27 and TRBJ2-3; unclear D gene. Trimming removed 6 bases at V and 8 bases at J, with 12 bases between. CDR1 MNHEY and CDR2 SMNVEV come from the germline V gene (reference sequence). The CDR3 spans 12 residues. The CDR3 sequence is CASSNLALTQYF. CDR3 coding DNA: TGTGCCAGCAGCAACTTAGCACTTACGCAGTATTTT.

On this clonotype itself: A read error is possible here, since a much larger clone lies one base away. The CDR3 DNA reads TGCGCCAACAGCTTAGCGACAGGGGGCGAGCAGTACTTC. Its translation: CANSLATGGEQYF. V usage is TRBV5-1 and J usage is TRBJ2-7, with TRBD1 identical over 9 bases. There are 13 residues in the CDR3. Per the germline V gene, CDR1 is SGHRS and CDR2 is YFSETQ.

This clonotype was counted at least ten times. The chain is built from TRBV20-1 and TRBJ2-3; D not certain. Trimming took 1 base from V and 3 from J, leaving 11 bases between them. CDR1 and CDR2 (germline): DFQATT, SNEGSKA (reference sequence). CDR3 size: 14 residues. CDR3 nucleotide sequence: TGCAGTGCTAGAGCTCCGTTTGCAACAGATACGCAGTATTTT. Protein product: CSARAPFATDTQYF.

This clonotype showed up many times. This chain uses TRBV2 with TRBJ1-1; a weak D match, TRBD1 (6 bases). This CDR3 region has 14 residues. The germline gives CDR1 SNHLY, CDR2 FYNNEI. Trimming pared 8 bases from V and 1 base from J, leaving 14 bases between. Written as DNA, the CDR3 is TGTGCCAGCGCCGGGATGGGGGCGAACACTGAAGCTTTCTTT. Translating it yields CASAGMGANTEAFF.